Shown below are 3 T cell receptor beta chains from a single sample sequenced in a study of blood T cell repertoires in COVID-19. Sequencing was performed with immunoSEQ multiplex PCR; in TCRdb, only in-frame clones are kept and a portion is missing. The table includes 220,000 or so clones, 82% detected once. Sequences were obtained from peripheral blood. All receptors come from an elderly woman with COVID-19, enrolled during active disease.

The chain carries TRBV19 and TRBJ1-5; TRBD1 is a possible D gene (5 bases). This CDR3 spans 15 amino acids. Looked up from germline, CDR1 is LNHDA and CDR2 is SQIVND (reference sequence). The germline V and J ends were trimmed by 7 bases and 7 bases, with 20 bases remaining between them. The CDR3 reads CASKWGPGGRQPQHF. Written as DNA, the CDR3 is TGTGCCAGTAAATGGGGCCCGGGGGGTCGGCAGCCCCAGCATTTT.

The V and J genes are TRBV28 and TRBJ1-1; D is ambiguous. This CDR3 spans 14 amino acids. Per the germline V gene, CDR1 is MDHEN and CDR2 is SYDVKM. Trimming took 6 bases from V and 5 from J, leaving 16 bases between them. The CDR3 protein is CASRSGILSTEAFF. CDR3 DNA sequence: TGTGCCAGCAGATCGGGTATATTGTCGACTGAAGCTTTCTTT.

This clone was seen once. Written as DNA, the CDR3 is TGTGCCAGCAGCCGGGGACAGGGTAATGGCTACACCTTC. This sequence encodes CASSRGQGNGYTF. The chain links TRBV6-2 or TRBV6-3 to TRBJ1-2; 9 positions agree with TRBD1. In germline, CDR1 is MNHEY, CDR2 SVGEGT. This CDR3 spans 13 amino acids. V was clipped by 6 bases and J by 6 bases; unmatched bases: 5.